This record looks at one T cell receptor beta chain sequence and its context. V was cut by 6 bases and J by 6 bases, with 5 bases left in between. This CDR3 is 11 amino acids long. CDR1 is MNHEY and CDR2 is SVGEGT in the germline V gene. The data were taken from a study of control samples from healthy donors and cancer patients. TCRdb's table, derived via immunoSEQ multiplex PCR, lists solely in-frame clones and lacks some. The clone table shows approximately 190,000 clones, with the ten largest holding 2.2%. This receptor was taken from a woman younger than 45 in good health. This chain joins TRBV6-2 or TRBV6-3 and TRBJ1-4; D call uncertain. The sample consisted of blood. CDR3 sequence (DNA): TGTGCCAGCAGCACCCATGAAAAACTGTTTTTT. Translated, it gives CASSTHEKLFF.